A single sample is the source of the 30 T cell receptor beta chains below, sequenced in a study of cytomegalovirus exposure and HLA in healthy donors. This PCR relied on a set of 60 Vbeta primers and 13 Jbeta primers. Repertoires were generated with immunoSEQ multiplex PCR, while TCRdb's copy carries only in-frame clones and drops some. The sample shows 150,000 or so clones, around 80% of them seen only once. What was sequenced was PBMCs. The receptors here all came from a male donor in good health and CMV-seropositive.

V is TRBV13 and J is TRBJ2-7; a possible D gene is TRBD1 (6 bases). V was trimmed by 5 bases and J by 4 bases, leaving 12 bases between them. CDR1 is PRHDT, CDR2 FYEKMQ, per germline (reference sequence). The CDR3 covers 13 residues. This chain's CDR3 is CASSPSTGYEQYF. CDR3 DNA sequence: TGTGCCAGCAGCCCCAGCACAGGGTACGAGCAGTACTTC.

This chain uses TRBV19 with TRBJ1-4; D is uncertain. Germline V gives CDR1 LNHDA, CDR2 SQIVND (reference sequence). V lost 7 bases, J lost 4 bases, and 13 bases lay in between. CDR3 length: 14 amino acids. CDR3 in amino acids: CASNGVRLNEKLFF. CDR3 coding DNA: TGTGCCAGTAACGGGGTGCGGCTTAATGAAAAACTGTTTTTT.

The gene calls are TRBV15 and TRBJ1-1, with a possible D match to TRBD1 (6 bases). CDR3 size: 15 residues. The V end was cut by 1 base, the J end by 4 bases, with 13 bases between. Germline lookup yields CDR1 LNHNV and CDR2 YYDKDF (reference sequence). CDR3 residues: CATSRGGQGGTEAFF. CDR3 DNA: TGTGCCACCAGCAGAGGCGGGCAAGGGGGCACTGAAGCTTTCTTT.

This clone came up once. The gene calls are TRBV28 and TRBJ2-7; D not resolved. Trimming took off 6 bases at V and 7 bases at J, with 10 bases between the two ends. The CDR3 spans 11 residues. Germline CDR1 reads MDHEN; CDR2 reads SYDVKM. DNA of the CDR3: TGTGCCAGCAGAGCTCTTTCTGAGCAGTACTTC. Its protein product is CASRALSEQYF.

This clone showed up just a few times. The genes are TRBV6-4 and TRBJ2-1; TRBD2 matches at 8 bases. Germline values: CDR1 MRHNA, CDR2 SNTAGT. J lost 13 bases, V lost 2 bases, and 10 bases had no gene match. The CDR3 has 14 residues. CDR3 DNA: TGTGCCAGCAGTGACGCTAGCGGGTACCAGCCTCAGTTCTTC. This translates into CASSDASGYQPQFF.

The chain carries TRBV4-2 and TRBJ1-6, with TRBD1 identical over 7 bases. The germline V gene encodes CDR1 LGHNA and CDR2 YNFKEQ. This CDR3 comprises 20 residues. The V gene end was trimmed by 4 bases and the J gene end by 0 bases; junction bases not matched to a gene: 15. The CDR3 spells CASSPSPTGTESSYNSPLHF. In DNA form, the CDR3 reads TGTGCCAGCAGCCCTAGTCCGACCGGGACAGAGAGCTCCTATAATTCACCCCTCCACTTT.

J is TRBJ1-4 and V is TRBV30; D remains unclear. Looked up from germline, CDR1 is GTSNPN and CDR2 is SVGIG (reference sequence). Trimming took off 0 bases at V and 3 bases at J, with 11 bases between the two ends. The length of the CDR3 is 15 residues. The CDR3 sequence: CAWSVLGGSNEKLFF. CDR3 in DNA: TGTGCCTGGAGTGTACTGGGAGGATCTAATGAAAAACTGTTTTTT.

This rearrangement joins TRBV27 to TRBJ2-5, with D perhaps matching TRBD2 (5 bases). Trimming took off 3 bases at V and 2 bases at J, with 10 bases between the two ends. The CDR3 length is 14 residues. From germline, CDR1 is MNHEY and CDR2 SMNVEV (reference sequence). CDR3 residues: CASSFGAVQETQYF. CDR3 DNA: TGTGCCAGCAGTTTTGGAGCGGTTCAAGAGACCCAGTACTTC.

CDR3 coding DNA: TGTGCCAGCAGCGCCACAGGGGGCTTGACAGATACGCAGTATTTT. It codes for CASSATGGLTDTQYF. The chain carries TRBV5-4 and TRBJ2-3, with TRBD1 identical over 9 bases. Germline values: CDR1 SGHNT, CDR2 YYREEE (reference sequence). This CDR3 has 15 amino acids. V lost 4 bases to trimming and J lost 3 bases; unmatched junction nucleotides: 6. Full variable domain (remainder filled in from reference TRBV5-4 and TRBJ2-3): ETGVTQSPTHLIKTRGQQVTLRCSSQSGHNTVSWYQQALGQGPQFIFQYYREEENGRGNFPPRFSGLQFPNYSSELNVNALELDDSALYLCASSATGGLTDTQYFGPGTRLTVL.

The rearrangement uses TRBV7-8 and TRBJ2-1; no clear D. V was trimmed by 4 bases and J by 8 bases, leaving 15 bases between them. Germline CDR1 and CDR2: SGHVS and FQNEAQ. The CDR3 is made up of 14 amino acids. The CDR3 nucleotides are TGTGCCAGCAGCTCCCAGACTGGTAACGATGAGCAGTTCTTC. Protein: CASSSQTGNDEQFF.

This chain uses TRBV19 with TRBJ1-1, with 8 bases lining up with TRBD1. Germline V gives CDR1 LNHDA, CDR2 SQIVND (reference sequence). The CDR3 loop spans 14 amino acids. The V segment lost 3 bases and the J segment 6 bases; nucleotides outside the gene matches: 6. CDR3 bases: TGTGCCAGTAGTATTCGGCAGGGGGCCGCTGAAGCTTTCTTT. Amino acids: CASSIRQGAAEAFF.

This clone was counted a few times. The chain employs TRBV6-7 and TRBJ2-4, with D maybe TRBD1 (6 bases). TRBV6-7 is marked as an open reading frame, function uncertain. V was shortened by 2 bases and J by 12 bases, with 11 bases between the two germline ends. The CDR3 loop spans 12 amino acids. The CDR3 protein is CASSYRPDSQYF. The CDR3 region has the DNA TGTGCCAGCAGTTACCGGCCGGACAGTCAGTACTTC.

The chain is built from TRBV5-1 and TRBJ1-2; the match to TRBD1 covers 7 bases. Trimming removed 2 bases from V and 2 bases from J; junction bases left unmatched: 9. The germline V gene has CDR1 SGHRS and CDR2 YFSETQ. This CDR3 comprises 16 residues. The CDR3 DNA reads as TGCGCCAGCAGCTTCGAAGGGGGCATTCGGAACTATGGCTACACCTTC. Residues: CASSFEGGIRNYGYTF.

The chain is built from TRBV5-1 and TRBJ2-1; maybe TRBD2 (6 bases). The V end lost 4 bases, the J end lost 8 bases, and 16 bases lay between the germline ends. The CDR3 covers 14 residues. Germline assignment: CDR1 SGHRS and CDR2 YFSETQ. The CDR3, as DNA: TGCGCCAGCAGCCCACAGGTGGGGGGAGATGAGCAGTTCTTC. Translating it yields CASSPQVGGDEQFF.

The rearrangement joins TRBV19 to TRBJ1-1; 10 bases line up with TRBD1. CDR1 and CDR2 from the germline V gene are LNHDA and SQIVND (reference sequence). The CDR3 loop spans 16 amino acids. Losses at the gene ends were 7 bases for V and 2 bases for J; bases not matched to a gene: 10. The CDR3 is CASTSQGTGVNTEAFF. CDR3 in DNA: TGTGCCAGTACTTCACAGGGGACAGGGGTTAACACTGAAGCTTTCTTT.

This chain connects TRBV4-1 to TRBJ1-1; the match to TRBD1 covers 8 bases. After removal of 1 base from V and 6 bases from J, the junction contained 22 bases not matched to a gene. Germline V CDR1 and CDR2: MGHRA, YSYEKL. The CDR3 runs to 20 residues. CDR3 DNA: TGCGCCAGCAGCCAAGTACCCCTGGACAGGGTTGATTCTTCTCGGGCTGAAGCTTTCTTT. Translated, it gives CASSQVPLDRVDSSRAEAFF.

V and J are TRBV9 and TRBJ2-3; D remains unclear. The CDR3 totals 14 residues. Trimming pared 0 bases from V and 3 bases from J, leaving 8 bases between. From germline, CDR1 is SGDLS and CDR2 YYNGEE. The CDR3 DNA follows: TGTGCCAGCAGCGTAGTTAGTATGACAGATACGCAGTATTTT. It yields the protein CASSVVSMTDTQYF.

This clone was detected only a few times. The gene calls are TRBV7-2 and TRBJ1-3; TRBD1 matches at 8 bases. The CDR3 totals 15 residues. Germline CDR1 SGHTA, CDR2 FQGNSA. J gave up 0 bases and V 5 bases, and 3 bases lay outside the gene matches. The CDR3 is CASSQGTGSGNTIYF. The CDR3 DNA follows: TGTGCCAGCAGCCAAGGGACAGGCTCTGGAAACACCATATATTTT.

The chain links TRBV7-8 to TRBJ2-3; 13 bases align to TRBD2. This CDR3 has 19 residues. Trimming at V came to 10 bases and at J to 6 bases, leaving 22 bases not matched to a gene. The germline gives CDR1 SGHVS, CDR2 FQNEAQ. In nucleotides, the CDR3 is TGTGCCACCTTCTCCGGACTAGCGGGAGAGTCGCGGTTTGGGGATACGCAGTATTTT. Protein product: CATFSGLAGESRFGDTQYF. Supplemented by reference TRBV7-8 and TRBJ2-3, the full variable domain reads GAGVSQSPRYKVAKRGQDVALRCDPISGHVSLFWYQQALGQGPEFLTYFQNEAQLDKSGLPSDRFFAERPEGSVSTLKIQRTQQEDSAVYLCATFSGLAGESRFGDTQYFGPGTRLTVL.

The chain employs TRBV5-1 and TRBJ2-1; 9 bases agree with TRBD2. J gave up 3 bases and V 5 bases, and 3 bases lay outside the gene matches. CDR1 and CDR2 (germline): SGHRS, YFSETQ. The CDR3 is 14 residues long. CDR3 amino acids: CASSWTSDYNEQFF. As DNA, the CDR3 is TGCGCCAGCAGTTGGACTAGCGACTACAATGAGCAGTTCTTC.

This chain joins TRBV5-6 and TRBJ2-5; D is possibly TRBD1 (5 bases). The germline CDR1 and CDR2 sequences are SGHDT and YYEEEE. The CDR3 length is 16 residues. The V gene lost 2 bases and the J gene lost 7 bases, with 21 bases spanning the gap. CDR3 sequence: CASSLVGEAGPGTQYF. CDR3 sequence (DNA): TGTGCCAGCAGCTTAGTGGGTGAGGCAGGGCCGGGGACCCAGTACTTC.

This clone showed up just once. The CDR3 spells CASRFSGEQYF. The CDR3 DNA follows: TGTGCCAGCAGGTTCTCCGGCGAGCAGTACTTC. The chain employs TRBV28 and TRBJ2-7; D remains unclear. The CDR3 runs to 11 residues. The germline V gene encodes CDR1 MDHEN and CDR2 SYDVKM. With 6 bases removed from V and 6 bases from J, the gap between germline ends came to 9 bases.

This chain links TRBV5-1 with TRBJ1-1, with D unresolved. Germline V gives CDR1 SGHRS, CDR2 YFSETQ. V was shortened by 0 bases and J by 3 bases, with 6 bases between the two germline ends. The CDR3 spans 13 residues. The CDR3 DNA reads TGCGCCAGCAGCTTGGTTACGGACACTGAAGCTTTCTTT. Amino acid sequence: CASSLVTDTEAFF.

V and J are TRBV18 and TRBJ2-3, with TRBD2 matching 8 bases. The CDR3 loop spans 15 amino acids. V lost 3 bases, J lost 6 bases, and 8 bases stayed unmatched. The germline gives CDR1 KGHSH, CDR2 LQKENI. The CDR3, as DNA: TGTGCCAGCTCACCGAAGAGCGGGGGTGAGGATACGCAGTATTTT. Its translation: CASSPKSGGEDTQYF.

The V call is TRBV6-6, the J call TRBJ1-5, with 12 bases identical to TRBD1. The V gene end was trimmed by 4 bases and the J gene end by 6 bases; junction bases not matched to a gene: 7. Germline V gene sequence: CDR1 MNHNY, CDR2 SVGAGI (reference sequence). This CDR3 has 16 amino acids. The CDR3 loop reads CASSFPGTGGGQPQHF. CDR3 bases: TGTGCCAGCAGTTTCCCCGGGACAGGGGGCGGTCAGCCCCAGCATTTT.

The chain couples TRBV27 to TRBJ2-2; 13 nucleotides agree with TRBD2. Trimming took 10 bases from V and 5 from J; bases not matched to a gene: 7. Germline V CDR1 and CDR2: MNHEY, SMNVEV (reference sequence). CDR3 length: 15 amino acids. The CDR3 sequence: CATLRTSGSTGELFF. Written as DNA, the CDR3 is TGTGCCACCTTAAGGACTAGCGGGAGTACCGGGGAGCTGTTTTTT.

This clone was seen only once. V and J are TRBV18 and TRBJ1-2; 8 bases fit TRBD1. Germline values: CDR1 KGHSH, CDR2 LQKENI. Trimming at V came to 3 bases and at J to 6 bases, leaving 9 bases not matched to a gene. This CDR3 contains 15 residues. The CDR3 reads CASSPTPGGANGYTF. In DNA, the CDR3 is TGTGCCAGCTCACCTACGCCAGGGGGCGCGAATGGCTACACCTTC.

The V call is TRBV19, the J call TRBJ2-7, with TRBD1 identical over 7 bases. Germline V lookup: CDR1 LNHDA, CDR2 SQIVND (reference sequence). The CDR3 is 11 amino acids. The V gene end was trimmed by 6 bases and the J gene end by 10 bases; junction bases not matched to a gene: 6. CDR3 DNA: TGTGCCAGTAGCAGGGGGACCGTTCAGTACTTC. The encoded protein is CASSRGTVQYF.

The chain recombines TRBV27 with TRBJ2-3; tentative D call: TRBD1 (5 bases). Trimming left V 4 bases short and J 0 bases short, with 8 bases between. Per germline, CDR1 MNHEY and CDR2 SMNVEV (reference sequence). This CDR3 contains 14 residues. In nucleotides, the CDR3 is TGTGCCAGCAGTTCACCAGGGAGCACAGATACGCAGTATTTT. Protein product: CASSSPGSTDTQYF.

This chain links TRBV28 with TRBJ1-6; tentatively, D is TRBD1 (6 bases). Per the germline V gene, CDR1 is MDHEN and CDR2 is SYDVKM. V shed 5 bases and J shed 9 bases, with 11 bases lying between them. The CDR3 totals 13 residues. Here the CDR3 reads CASSGTSSSPLHF. CDR3 DNA sequence: TGTGCCAGCAGTGGGACATCGAGTTCACCCCTCCACTTT.